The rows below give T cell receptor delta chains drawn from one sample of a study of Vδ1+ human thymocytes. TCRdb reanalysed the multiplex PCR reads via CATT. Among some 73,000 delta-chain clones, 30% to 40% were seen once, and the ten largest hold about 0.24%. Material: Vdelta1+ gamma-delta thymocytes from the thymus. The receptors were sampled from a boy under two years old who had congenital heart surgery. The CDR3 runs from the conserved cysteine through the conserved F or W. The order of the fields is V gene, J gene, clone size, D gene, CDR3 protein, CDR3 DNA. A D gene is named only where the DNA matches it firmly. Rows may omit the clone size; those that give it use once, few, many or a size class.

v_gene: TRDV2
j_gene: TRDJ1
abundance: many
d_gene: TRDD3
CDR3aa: CACVLLGDKYTDKLIF
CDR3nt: TGTGCCTGTGTCCTACTGGGGGACAAGTACACCGATAAACTCATCTTT

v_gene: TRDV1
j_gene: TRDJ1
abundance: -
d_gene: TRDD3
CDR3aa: CALGELVLGLDTLGDNGTDKLIF
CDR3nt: TGTGCTCTTGGGGAACTAGTTCTCGGTCTAGACACGCTGGGGGATAATGGCACCGATAAACTCATCTTT

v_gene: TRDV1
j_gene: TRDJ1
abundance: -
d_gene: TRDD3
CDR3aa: CALGSRNLRWGICRIKASYTDKLIF
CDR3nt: TGTGCTCTTGGGTCTCGGAACCTTCGCTGGGGGATATGCCGCATTAAGGCTTCCTACACCGATAAACTCATCTTT

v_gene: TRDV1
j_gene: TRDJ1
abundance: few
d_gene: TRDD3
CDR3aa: CALGELGGYWGIKDTDKLIF
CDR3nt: TGTGCTCTTGGGGAACTCGGGGGGTACTGGGGGATAAAGGACACCGATAAACTCATCTTT

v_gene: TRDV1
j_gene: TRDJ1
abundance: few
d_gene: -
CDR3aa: CALGGNFHPKLIF
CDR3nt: TGTGCTCTTGGGGGGAACTTCCATCCTAAACTCATCTTT

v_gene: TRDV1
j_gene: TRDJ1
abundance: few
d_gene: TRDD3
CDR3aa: CALGELVWGISSTDKLIF
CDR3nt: TGTGCTCTTGGGGAACTCGTATGGGGGATATCTTCCACCGATAAACTCATCTTT

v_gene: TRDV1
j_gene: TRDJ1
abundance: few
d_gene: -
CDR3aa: CALGELYSWEYKLIF
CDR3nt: TGTGCTCTTGGGGAACTCTACAGCTGGGAGTATAAACTCATCTTT

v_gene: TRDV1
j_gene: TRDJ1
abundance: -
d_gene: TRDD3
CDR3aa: CALGDTSYWGIRADKLIF
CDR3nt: TGTGCTCTAGGGGATACTTCCTACTGGGGGATACGCGCCGATAAACTCATCTTT

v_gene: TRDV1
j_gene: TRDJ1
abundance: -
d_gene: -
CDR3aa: CALGEPLGRAGETDKLIF
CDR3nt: TGTGCTCTTGGGGAACCTCTGGGCCGTGCTGGGGAAACCGATAAACTCATCTTT

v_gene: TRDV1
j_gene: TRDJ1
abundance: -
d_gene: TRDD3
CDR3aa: CALGACIVLGDTTDKLIF
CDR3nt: TGTGCTCTTGGGGCCTGTATCGTACTGGGGGACACCACCGATAAACTCATCTTT

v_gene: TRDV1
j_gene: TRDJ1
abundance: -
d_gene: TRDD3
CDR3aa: CALGELSSWTGVILYTDKLIF
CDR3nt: TGTGCTCTTGGGGAACTTTCCTCATGGACTGGGGTTATTTTGTACACCGATAAACTCATCTTT

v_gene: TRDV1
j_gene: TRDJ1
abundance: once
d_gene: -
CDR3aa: CALGEQTTPYTDKLIF
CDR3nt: TGTGCTCTTGGGGAACAGACGACACCGTACACCGATAAACTCATCTTT

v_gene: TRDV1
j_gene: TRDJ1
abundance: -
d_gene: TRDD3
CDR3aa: CALGERVELPGYWGIAGDKLIF
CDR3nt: TGTGCTCTTGGGGAACGAGTTGAGCTTCCTGGTTACTGGGGGATAGCTGGCGATAAACTCATCTTT

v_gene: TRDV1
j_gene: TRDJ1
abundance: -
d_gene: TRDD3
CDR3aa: CALGERPVLGDPDKLIF
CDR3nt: TGTGCTCTTGGGGAACGGCCCGTACTGGGGGATCCTGATAAACTCATCTTT

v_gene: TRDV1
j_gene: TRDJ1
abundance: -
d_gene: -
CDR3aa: CALGEPSYPDRGGYAKLIF
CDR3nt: TGTGCTCTTGGGGAACCTTCGTACCCCGACCGTGGGGGGTACGCTAAACTCATCTTT

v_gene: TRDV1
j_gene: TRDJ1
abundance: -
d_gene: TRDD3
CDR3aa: CALGECLFKRAVLGDLTTGKLIF
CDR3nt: TGTGCTCTTGGGGAATGTTTGTTTAAGAGGGCCGTACTGGGGGATCTCACGACGGGTAAACTCATCTTT

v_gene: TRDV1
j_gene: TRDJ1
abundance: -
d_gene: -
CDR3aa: CALGELCPPVADKLIF
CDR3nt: TGTGCTCTTGGGGAACTATGCCCTCCGGTCGCCGATAAACTCATCTTT

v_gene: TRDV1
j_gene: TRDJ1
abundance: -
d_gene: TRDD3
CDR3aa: CALPPFGRLISRKLNWGMSQLIF
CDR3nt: TGTGCTCTGCCCCCCTTCGGAAGGCTCATCTCCCGCAAGTTGAACTGGGGGATGTCACAACTCATCTTT

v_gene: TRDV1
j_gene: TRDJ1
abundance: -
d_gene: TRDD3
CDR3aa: CALGDKVSYLWGIPTYTDKLIF
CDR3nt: TGTGCTCTTGGGGACAAGGTCTCCTACCTTTGGGGGATACCGACGTACACCGATAAACTCATCTTT

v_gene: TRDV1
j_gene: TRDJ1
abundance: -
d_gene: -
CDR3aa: CALGDPFRGGGLIF
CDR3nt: TGTGCTCTTGGGGATCCCTTCCGTGGAGGAGGACTCATCTTT

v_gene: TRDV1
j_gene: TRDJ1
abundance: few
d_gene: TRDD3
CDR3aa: CALGDSWGMPEGYGNLCMSLDKLIF
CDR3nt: TGTGCTCTTGGGGATTCCTGGGGGATGCCCGAGGGATACGGAAACTTGTGTATGTCCTTGGATAAACTCATCTTT

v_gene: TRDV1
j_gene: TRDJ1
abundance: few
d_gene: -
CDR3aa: CALGENSAGDPWVKYTDKLIF
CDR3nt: TGTGCTCTTGGGGAAAATTCCGCTGGGGATCCCTGGGTAAAGTACACCGATAAACTCATCTTT

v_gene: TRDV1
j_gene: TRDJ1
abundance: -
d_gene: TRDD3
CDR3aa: CALGDEAPALGGWGIVTDKLIF
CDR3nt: TGTGCTCTTGGGGACGAGGCCCCCGCCCTTGGCGGCTGGGGGATTGTAACCGATAAACTCATCTTT

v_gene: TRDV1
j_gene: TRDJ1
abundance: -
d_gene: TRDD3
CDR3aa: CALGNRHYSDWGYALHGKLIF
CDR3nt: TGTGCTCTTGGGAACCGTCATTATTCCGACTGGGGATACGCCCTTCACGGGAAACTCATCTTT

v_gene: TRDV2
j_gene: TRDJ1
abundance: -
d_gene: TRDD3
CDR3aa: CACATGESWGIPPDKLIF
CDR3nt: TGTGCCTGTGCCACAGGGGAGTCCTGGGGGATACCCCCCGATAAACTCATCTTT

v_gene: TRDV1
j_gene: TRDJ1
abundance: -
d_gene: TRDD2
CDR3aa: CALGGLLPTVDTTDKLIF
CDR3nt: TGTGCTCTTGGGGGCCTCCTTCCTACAGTGGATACCACCGATAAACTCATCTTT

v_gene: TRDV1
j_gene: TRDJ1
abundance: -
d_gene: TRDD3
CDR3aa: CALGELGGGSLGRPPELIF
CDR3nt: TGTGCTCTTGGGGAACTTGGAGGAGGATCACTGGGGCGACCCCCTGAACTCATCTTT

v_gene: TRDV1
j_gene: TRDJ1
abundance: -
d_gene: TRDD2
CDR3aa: CALGSKQTIVPTRYCTDKLIF
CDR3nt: TGTGCTCTTGGGTCCAAGCAGACGATCGTTCCTACGCGTTACTGTACCGATAAACTCATCTTT

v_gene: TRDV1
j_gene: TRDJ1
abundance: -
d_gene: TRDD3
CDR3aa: CALGARGPYWGIRTDKLIF
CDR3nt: TGTGCTCTTGGGGCACGTGGCCCGTACTGGGGGATTAGGACCGATAAACTCATCTTT

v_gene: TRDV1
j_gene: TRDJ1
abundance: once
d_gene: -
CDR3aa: CALGIRGYTDKLIF
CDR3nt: TGTGCTCTTGGAATTAGGGGGTACACCGATAAACTCATCTTT

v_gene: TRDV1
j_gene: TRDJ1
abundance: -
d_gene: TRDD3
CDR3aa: CALGETFELGILTDKLIF
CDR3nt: TGTGCTCTTGGGGAAACCTTCGAACTGGGGATATTAACCGATAAACTCATCTTT

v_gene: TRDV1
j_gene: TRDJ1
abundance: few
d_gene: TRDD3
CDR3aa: CALGEGDTESYTDKLIF
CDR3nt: TGTGCTCTTGGGGAGGGGGATACGGAATCGTACACCGATAAACTCATCTTT

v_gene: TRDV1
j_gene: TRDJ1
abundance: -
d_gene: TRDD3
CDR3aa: CALGEVYTGGYEGPDKLIF
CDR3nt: TGTGCTCTTGGGGAAGTCTATACTGGGGGATACGAGGGGCCCGATAAACTCATCTTT

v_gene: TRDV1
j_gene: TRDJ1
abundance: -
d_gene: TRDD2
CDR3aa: CALGDLTLPTSCPTDKLIF
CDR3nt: TGTGCTCTTGGGGATCTAACCCTTCCTACCTCCTGCCCGACCGATAAACTCATCTTT

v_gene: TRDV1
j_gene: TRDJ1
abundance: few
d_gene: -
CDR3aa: CALGEPWIHTDKLIF
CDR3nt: TGTGCTCTTGGGGAACCGTGGATCCACACCGATAAACTCATCTTT

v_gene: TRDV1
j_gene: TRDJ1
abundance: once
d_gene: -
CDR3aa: CALGELRCNGLTHDKLIF
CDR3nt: TGTGCTCTTGGGGAACTGCGTTGTAATGGATTAACCCACGATAAACTCATCTTT

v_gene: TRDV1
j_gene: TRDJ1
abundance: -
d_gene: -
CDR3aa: CALGELLKFFPNPYTDKLIF
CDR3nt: TGTGCTCTTGGGGAACTCTTAAAATTTTTCCCAAACCCGTACACCGATAAACTCATCTTT

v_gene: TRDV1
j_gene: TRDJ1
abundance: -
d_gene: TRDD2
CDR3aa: CALGESVLTFLPSSVAPWADKLIF
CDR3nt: TGTGCTCTTGGGGAATCTGTCTTGACCTTCCTACCCAGTAGTGTAGCCCCGTGGGCCGATAAACTCATCTTT

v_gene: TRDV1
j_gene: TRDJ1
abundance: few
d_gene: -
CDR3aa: CALGELEASYRDPTGASCDKLIF
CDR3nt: TGTGCTCTTGGGGAACTAGAGGCTTCCTACCGCGACCCGACTGGGGCCAGCTGCGATAAACTCATCTTT